This T cell receptor (beta chain) is drawn from a study of blood T cell repertoires in COVID-19. Study-level background: T cells, B-cell-depleted T cells, or PBMCs provided the cDNA or gDNA that served as material.

Methods used by the authors: Nucleated cell number was recorded as an estimate derived from reference gene primer amplification. Some clones are missing from TCRdb's copy, which holds only in-frame ones; the method was immunoSEQ multiplex PCR. V and J calls and clone size are those listed in that table; D and trimming were worked out from the DNA. The table records some 150,000 clones, about nine tenths of them present only once. There are 14 residues in the CDR3. Trimming cost V 5 bases and J 5 bases; bases outside gene matches: 4. The germline V gene encodes CDR1 LGHDT and CDR2 YNNKEL (reference sequence).

V gene TRBV3-1 (or the pseudogene TRBV3-2) combines with J gene TRBJ1-4; 8 bases agree with TRBD1. Source material: peripheral blood. The receptor was derived from a woman in her fifties or sixties who had recovered from COVID-19. As DNA, the CDR3 is TGTGCCAGCAGCTACCGACAGGGGAATGAAAAACTGTTTTTT. This gives the protein CASSYRQGNEKLFF.